What follows are 7 T cell receptor beta chains derived from one specimen sequenced in a study of regulatory T cells in long-lasting Graves disease. The sample's time point: newly diagnosed GD, antithyroid drugs for less than 3 months. From RNA extracted from PBMCs, the TCR library was made. Researchers made TCR beta libraries by using iRepertoire HTBI primers and running Arm-PCR on CDR3 regions. TCRdb reprocessed the multiplex PCR reads via MiXCR and lists one record per CDR3 protein. The data show hundreds of thousands of distinct CDR3 sequences, less than 20% seen once. This sample also belongs to another study, concerning T cells in Graves' hyperthyroidism and ophthalmopathy.

Sequencing was performed on peripheral blood mononuclear cells (PBMCs), taken at new diagnosis, from a patient treated with antithyroid drugs. These receptor sequences come from a woman aged 25 to 39 with Graves disease.

V gene TRBV19 combines with J gene TRBJ2-2, with D possibly TRBD2 on 6 matching bases. Looked up from germline, CDR1 is LNHDA and CDR2 is SQIVND (reference sequence). The CDR3 length is 17 residues. The V and J ends lost 1 base and 1 base respectively, with 13 bases between them. The CDR3 bases are TGTGCCAGTAGTATAGGATCCGGGACTTTGAACACCGGGGAGCTGTTTTTT. It encodes CASSIGSGTLNTGELFF.

This clonotype came up many times. The chain has TRBV27 and TRBJ2-3; D may be TRBD1 or TRBD2 (6 bases each). The CDR3 spans 15 residues. The germline V gene encodes CDR1 MNHEY and CDR2 SMNVEV (reference sequence). The V end lost 1 base, the J end lost 0 bases, and 8 bases lay between the germline ends. CDR3 nucleotide sequence: TGTGCCAGCAGTTTATGGGGGGCCAGCACAGATACGCAGTATTTT. It yields the protein CASSLWGASTDTQYF.

This clonotype was found a few times. This chain uses TRBV27 with TRBJ1-1, with D uncertain. V lost 3 bases to trimming and J lost 0 bases, with 20 bases between them. The CDR3 has 18 residues. The germline CDR1 and CDR2 sequences are MNHEY and SMNVEV (reference sequence). The CDR3 protein is CASSFSGGQSWMNTEAFF. CDR3 in DNA: TGTGCCAGCAGTTTTAGTGGAGGGCAGTCCTGGATGAACACTGAAGCTTTCTTT.

Turning to this clonotype: This sequence may be a read error, since a much larger clone differs from it by one base. This chain joins TRBV12-3 or TRBV12-4 and TRBJ1-4; D gene ambiguous. The CDR3 covers 14 residues. The CDR3 protein is CASSLTGIKERLFF. CDR3 nucleotide sequence: TGTGCCAGCAGTTTGACGGGAATTAAGGAAAGACTGTTTTTT.

The gene calls are TRBV19 and TRBJ2-7, with 7 bases that match TRBD2. Germline V lookup: CDR1 LNHDA, CDR2 SQIVND (reference sequence). J gave up 8 bases and V 2 bases, and 24 bases lay outside the gene matches. The CDR3 is 19 residues long. This CDR3 reads CASSIRMASGTSRPTQQYF. The CDR3 DNA reads TGTGCCAGTAGTATAAGGATGGCTAGCGGTACCTCCCGACCTACGCAGCAGTACTTC.

Notes on this clonotype: The conserved phenylalanine or tryptophan is not found at the CDR3 terminus, so this likely reflects a read error. The V call is TRBV6-1, the J call TRBJ2-7; D possibly corresponds to TRBD2 (6 bases). The CDR3 consists of 13 residues. V lost 6 bases, J lost 3 bases, and 12 bases lay in between. Germline V gene lookup returns CDR1 MNHNS and CDR2 SASEGT. This CDR3 reads CASSAREVYEQYS. CDR3 DNA sequence: TGTGCCAGCAGCGCGAGGGAGGTCTACGAGCAGTACTCC.

The CDR3 DNA reads as TGTGCCAGCAGCCAAACTACTGTAAACACTGAAGCTTTCTTT. Amino acid sequence: CASSQTTVNTEAFF. This chain connects TRBV3-1 to TRBJ1-1; D gene uncertain. Trimming stripped 2 bases from V and 2 bases from J, with 9 bases between. The length of the CDR3 is 14 residues. Germline assignment: CDR1 LGHDT and CDR2 YNNKEL (reference sequence).